The text below deals with one T cell receptor beta chain. Researchers amplified the TCR beta CDR3 regions from RNA transcripts. Primed by the HTBI set, a first-round RT-PCR was run on the TCR CDR3. A single record per CDR3 protein comes from TCRdb applying MiXCR to the multiplex PCR reads. The sample includes approximately 710,000 distinct CDR3 sequences, 17% of them seen just once. This CDR3 is 14 amino acids long. V lost 3 bases and J 6 bases, leaving 15 bases between the germline ends. CDR1 and CDR2 from the germline V gene are MGHRA and YSYEKL. The sample is drawn from a study of T cells in Graves' hyperthyroidism and ophthalmopathy.

The chain links TRBV4-1 to TRBJ2-7; the D gene is possibly TRBD1 (6 bases). This sequence originates from a man aged 50 or older with Graves' hyperthyroidism. Material: blood. For the CDR3, the DNA is TGCGCCAGCAGCCAGAAACAGGGATTTGGCGAGCAGTACTTC. Protein: CASSQKQGFGEQYF.